The 29 T cell receptor beta chains below come from one sample, sequenced in a study of cytomegalovirus exposure and HLA in healthy donors. The PCR ran on 60 Vbeta and 13 Jbeta primers. Assay used: immunoSEQ multiplex PCR; TCRdb lists only in-frame clones, some missing. The sample has about 140,000 clones; around 80% are singletons. Sequences were obtained from PBMCs. These receptors all come from a man aged 40-49 years in good health and CMV-seronegative.

The gene calls are TRBV2 and TRBJ1-5, with 9 positions matching TRBD1. V lost 3 bases and J lost 5; bases outside the gene matches: 5. The CDR3 is made up of 15 amino acids. CDR1 is SNHLY and CDR2 is FYNNEI in the germline V gene. The CDR3 protein is CASSDGTGLDQPQHF. The CDR3 nucleotides are TGTGCCAGCAGTGACGGGACAGGGCTGGATCAGCCCCAGCATTTT.

The chain uses TRBV27 and TRBJ2-2; TRBD2 matches 9 bases. V was pared by 6 bases and J by 7 bases, with 24 bases of the junction left unmatched. Per germline, CDR1 MNHEY and CDR2 SMNVEV (reference sequence). The CDR3 spans 20 residues. The chain's CDR3 is CASSRRWGGGERGGIGELFF. CDR3 in DNA: TGTGCCAGCAGCCGACGGTGGGGCGGGGGGGAAAGAGGGGGAATCGGGGAGCTGTTTTTT.

The chain recombines TRBV28 with TRBJ2-7; TRBD1 agrees at 9 bases. The CDR3 totals 13 residues. The germline gives CDR1 MDHEN, CDR2 SYDVKM. The V and J ends lost 11 bases and 3 bases, in that order; junction bases with no gene match: 8. CDR3 in amino acids: CAGQGQGGYEQYF. The CDR3 bases are TGTGCCGGCCAGGGACAGGGCGGCTACGAGCAGTACTTC.

This chain links TRBV5-1 with TRBJ1-2; D remains unclear. V shed 0 bases and J shed 3 bases, with 12 bases lying between them. Per the germline V gene, CDR1 is SGHRS and CDR2 is YFSETQ. The CDR3 loop spans 15 amino acids. In DNA form, the CDR3 reads TGCGCCAGCAGCTTGGGTGCGGGCCGGGACTATGGCTACACCTTC. Its protein is CASSLGAGRDYGYTF.

CDR3 region: CASSTRTSGELFF. CDR3 coding DNA: TGTGCCAGCAGCACACGGACTAGCGGGGAGCTGTTTTTT. The rearrangement links TRBV9 to TRBJ2-2, with 7 bases lining up with TRBD2. Germline lookup yields CDR1 SGDLS and CDR2 YYNGEE. Unmatched junction bases numbered 4, after V lost 4 bases and J lost 7 bases. This CDR3 region has 13 residues.

The chain couples TRBV19 to TRBJ2-5, with a weak D call TRBD2 (7 bases). Per the germline V gene, CDR1 is LNHDA and CDR2 is SQIVND (reference sequence). The CDR3 is 17 amino acids. V lost 4 bases to trimming and J lost 0 bases, with 18 bases between them. The chain's CDR3 is CASSTRGRGPYQETQYF. In DNA form, the CDR3 reads TGTGCCAGTAGTACCCGGGGGCGGGGGCCGTACCAAGAGACCCAGTACTTC.

CDR3 in DNA: TGTGCCAGCAGGACTCCGGGACAGGGGTCTGGTGAGCAGTACTTC. Protein: CASRTPGQGSGEQYF. The chain uses TRBV7-8 and TRBJ2-7, with 10 positions matching TRBD1. Germline trimming cut 6 bases from V and 7 bases from J; bases unmatched to any gene: 12. Germline lookup yields CDR1 SGHVS and CDR2 FQNEAQ. The CDR3 contains 15 residues.

The CDR3 loop reads CASSFMAGYEQYF. CDR3 DNA sequence: TGTGCCAGCAGCTTCATGGCAGGATACGAGCAGTACTTC. V gene TRBV7-9 combines with J gene TRBJ2-7; D gene unclear. CDR3 length: 13 residues. Trimming removed 3 bases at V and 4 bases at J, with 10 bases between. Germline V gene sequence: CDR1 SEHNR, CDR2 FQNEAQ (reference sequence).

The V and J genes are TRBV27 and TRBJ1-5, with unresolved D. This CDR3 is built from 13 residues. Trimming took off 2 bases at V and 9 bases at J, with 11 bases between the two ends. Germline CDR1 and CDR2: MNHEY and SMNVEV (reference sequence). The CDR3 is CASSLTAGGPQHF. DNA for the CDR3: TGTGCCAGCAGTTTAACGGCAGGTGGGCCCCAGCATTTT.

The CDR3 loop is CATSRDTGGFTDTQYF. The CDR3 DNA reads as TGTGCCACCAGCAGAGATACTGGGGGGTTCACAGATACGCAGTATTTT. The chain joins TRBV15 to TRBJ2-3; tentatively, D is TRBD2 (6 bases). Trimming took off 0 bases at V and 2 bases at J, with 12 bases between the two ends. The germline CDR1 and CDR2 sequences are LNHNV and YYDKDF (reference sequence). This CDR3 has 16 amino acids.

This sequence joins TRBV9 and TRBJ2-7; D may be TRBD2 (6 bases). The CDR3 totals 15 residues. CDR1 is SGDLS, CDR2 YYNGEE, per germline. The V end was cut by 3 bases, the J end by 3 bases, with 16 bases between. The CDR3 spells CASSASSAQDYEQYF. CDR3 sequence (DNA): TGTGCCAGCAGCGCATCTAGCGCCCAAGACTACGAGCAGTACTTC.

J is TRBJ1-1 and V is TRBV7-9; a possible D gene is TRBD1 (6 bases). The CDR3 contains 16 residues. Germline lookup yields CDR1 SEHNR and CDR2 FQNEAQ (reference sequence). The V and J ends lost 8 bases and 0 bases respectively, with 19 bases between them. For the CDR3, the DNA is TGTGCCAGCCTCACGTGGACAGAACCTTTGAACACTGAAGCTTTCTTT. This encodes CASLTWTEPLNTEAFF.

This chain links TRBV9 with TRBJ1-2, with 12 bases fitting TRBD1. V dropped 4 bases and J dropped 6; count of bases not matched to a gene: 16. Germline V gene lookup returns CDR1 SGDLS and CDR2 YYNGEE. The CDR3 is made up of 18 amino acids. DNA for the CDR3: TGTGCCAGCAGCCATGCGGCATCGGGACAGGGGGCCTGGGATGGCTACACCTTC. Residues: CASSHAASGQGAWDGYTF.

The V gene is TRBV5-4, the J gene TRBJ1-1; 10 nucleotides line up with TRBD1. The CDR3 contains 14 residues. V shed 2 bases, J shed 6 bases, and the junction held 4 bases outside the gene matches. Germline CDR1 reads SGHNT; CDR2 reads YYREEE (reference sequence). The chain's CDR3 is CASSLWTGGSEAFF. The CDR3 DNA sequence: TGTGCCAGCAGCTTATGGACAGGGGGGTCTGAAGCTTTCTTT.

The gene calls are TRBV28 and TRBJ1-2; D is perhaps TRBD1 (6 bases). CDR3 length: 15 residues. The germline V gene has CDR1 MDHEN and CDR2 SYDVKM. The V and J ends lost 1 base and 8 bases respectively, with 17 bases between them. The CDR3 sequence: CASSLFGTGTGGYTF. In DNA, the CDR3 is TGTGCCAGCAGTTTATTTGGAACAGGGACGGGAGGCTACACCTTC.

CDR3 nucleotide sequence: TGTGCCAGCAGCTTGGATTACTATGTATCCGCTGAAGCTTTCTTT. Its translation: CASSLDYYVSAEAFF. The V gene is TRBV7-9, the J gene TRBJ1-1; D is uncertain. The CDR3 has 15 residues. CDR1 is SEHNR and CDR2 is FQNEAQ in the germline V gene (reference sequence). Between the trimmed V and J ends, which lost 3 bases and 6 bases, there was a span of 17 bases.

The genes are TRBV19 and TRBJ2-3; D is possibly TRBD2 (6 bases). Germline V gene data show CDR1 as LNHDA and CDR2 as SQIVND (reference sequence). The V gene lost 3 bases and the J gene lost 0 bases, with 7 bases spanning the gap. This CDR3 is built from 14 residues. This chain's CDR3 is CASSIGGSTDTQYF. CDR3 nucleotide sequence: TGTGCCAGTAGTATTGGGGGGAGCACAGATACGCAGTATTTT.

The chain uses TRBV11-2 and TRBJ2-7; 8 bases fit TRBD1. CDR1 and CDR2 (germline): SGHAT, FQNNGV. V lost 4 bases to trimming and J lost 6 bases; unmatched junction nucleotides: 14. The CDR3 totals 16 residues. CDR3 DNA sequence: TGTGCCAGCAGCTCCCACAGGGGGAGGCGACCTGGCGAGCAGTACTTC. Its translation: CASSSHRGRRPGEQYF. Supplemented by reference TRBV11-2 and TRBJ2-7, the full variable domain reads EAGVAQSPRYKIIEKRQSVAFWCNPISGHATLYWYQQILGQGPKLLIQFQNNGVVDDSQLPKDRFSAERLKGVDSTLKIQPAKLEDSAVYLCASSSHRGRRPGEQYFGPGTRLTVT.

V usage is TRBV19 and J usage is TRBJ2-5, with 7 bases aligning to TRBD1. The junction had 6 bases not matched to a gene; V was cut back by 6 bases and J by 5 bases. Germline CDR1 reads LNHDA; CDR2 reads SQIVND (reference sequence). This CDR3 contains 13 residues. CDR3 nucleotides: TGTGCCAGTAGGAAGGGGGCGTCTGAGACCCAGTACTTC. Amino acids: CASRKGASETQYF. Drawing the rest from reference TRBV19 and TRBJ2-5, the complete variable domain is DGGITQSPKYLFRKEGQNVTLSCEQNLNHDAMYWYRQDPGQGLRLIYYSQIVNDFQKGDIAEGYSVSREKKESFPLTVTSAQKNPTAFYLCASRKGASETQYFGPGTRLLVL.

This rearrangement joins TRBV6-5 to TRBJ1-5; D is perhaps TRBD1 (5 bases). Germline V gene sequence: CDR1 MNHEY, CDR2 SVGAGI. The CDR3 loop spans 15 amino acids. Trimming stripped 10 bases from V and 2 bases from J, with 18 bases between. This CDR3 reads CATPKSGGGNQPQHF. The CDR3 DNA sequence: TGTGCCACCCCCAAGTCGGGAGGGGGCAATCAGCCCCAGCATTTT.

This chain connects TRBV4-1 to TRBJ2-5; D remains ambiguous. Matching the DNA end better, TRBJ2-7 makes the J call doubtful. Per germline, CDR1 MGHRA and CDR2 YSYEKL. The CDR3 contains 13 residues. The DNA of the CDR3 is TGCGCCAGCAGCCACACAGCAGGCTACGAGCAGTACTTC. Translating gives CASSHTAGYEQYF.

DNA of the CDR3: TGTGCCAGCAGCGGGACAGCTTATGGCTACACCTTC. Its translation: CASSGTAYGYTF. This chain uses TRBV5-6 with TRBJ1-2; 7 nucleotides line up with TRBD1. Germline CDR1 is SGHDT and CDR2 is YYEEEE. Trimming took 4 bases from V and 5 from J; bases not matched to a gene: 2. The CDR3 has 12 residues.

The genes are TRBV10-1 and TRBJ1-6, with D maybe TRBD1 (5 bases). The CDR3 is made up of 14 amino acids. Germline assignment: CDR1 WNHNN and CDR2 SYGVQD (reference sequence). V lost 0 bases, J lost 6 bases, and 6 bases lay in between. Here the CDR3 reads CASSESRANSPLHF. CDR3 nucleotides: TGCGCCAGCAGTGAGTCCAGGGCTAATTCACCCCTCCACTTT.

The V call is TRBV10-2, the J call TRBJ1-6; no definite D call. V shed 8 bases and J shed 5 bases, with 10 bases lying between them. The CDR3 totals 13 residues. Germline CDR1 and CDR2: WSHSY and SAAADI. Here the CDR3 DNA reads TGCGCCAGCGAGAGGTCTGATAATTCACCCCTCCACTTT. Its translation: CASERSDNSPLHF.

V gene TRBV5-1 combines with J gene TRBJ2-2; perhaps TRBD1 as D (7 bases). The CDR3 loop spans 19 amino acids. V was trimmed by 4 bases and J by 8 bases, leaving 30 bases between them. The V gene's germline CDR1 is SGHRS and CDR2 YFSETQ. The CDR3 nucleotides are TGCGCCAGCAGCGAAAGACAGGGTAGGAGGGCCATAAACGGAGGGGAGCTGTTTTTT. Amino acid sequence: CASSERQGRRAINGGELFF. Full variable domain (outside the CDR3, taken from reference TRBV5-1 and TRBJ2-2): KAGVTQTPRYLIKTRGQQVTLSCSPISGHRSVSWYQQTPGQGLQFLFEYFSETQRNKGNFPGRFSGRQFSNSRSEMNVSTLELGDSALYLCASSERQGRRAINGGELFFGEGSRLTVL.

For the CDR3, the DNA is TGTGCCAGCAGCTCCGGCACAGATACGCAGTATTTT. Amino acids: CASSSGTDTQYF. This chain uses TRBV5-6 with TRBJ2-3, with D uncertain. Trimming took off 3 bases at V and 1 base at J, with 3 bases between the two ends. The CDR3 is 12 amino acids. Germline CDR1 is SGHDT and CDR2 is YYEEEE.

The J gene is TRBJ2-2, the V gene TRBV5-4; maybe TRBD2 (6 bases). The CDR3 totals 14 residues. Per germline, CDR1 SGHNT and CDR2 YYREEE (reference sequence). Trimming took off 7 bases at V and 4 bases at J, with 14 bases between the two ends. The CDR3 sequence is CASRPLASTGELFF. As DNA, the CDR3 is TGTGCCAGCCGGCCCCTAGCGAGCACCGGGGAGCTGTTTTTT.

This sequence joins TRBV2 and TRBJ2-5; D is possibly TRBD2 (5 bases). CDR1 and CDR2 from the germline V gene are SNHLY and FYNNEI. Trimming left V 8 bases short and J 2 bases short, with 15 bases between. The CDR3 has 14 residues. The CDR3 bases are TGTGCCAGCCATCTAGATAGAGGGCAAGAGACCCAGTACTTC. Translation gives CASHLDRGQETQYF.

The chain joins TRBV18 to TRBJ2-1; possibly TRBD1 for D (5 bases). The CDR3 covers 14 residues. Trimming took 6 bases from V and 10 from J, leaving 19 bases between them. Germline assignment: CDR1 KGHSH and CDR2 LQKENI. CDR3 bases: TGTGCCAGCTCTCCAAGGAACGGACAAGGGGAGCAGTTCTTC. This encodes CASSPRNGQGEQFF.